These 20 T cell receptor beta chains share one sample of origin, sequenced in a study of siplizumab effects on memory and regulatory T cells. TCRdb's table, derived via immunoSEQ multiplex PCR, lists solely in-frame clones and lacks some. The repertoire holds roughly 26,000 clones, with about 79% as singletons. Sequencing was performed on memory CD4+ T cells sorted from blood. These receptors originate from a human donor in good health.

V and J are TRBV4-3 and TRBJ2-2; the match to TRBD2 covers 16 bases. This CDR3 region has 17 residues. V gave up 3 bases and J gave up 8 bases; unmatched junction bases: 6. The germline gives CDR1 LGHNA, CDR2 YSLEER. CDR3 in amino acids: CASSQGLAGGPYGELFF. In DNA form, the CDR3 reads TGCGCCAGCAGCCAGGGACTAGCGGGAGGGCCGTATGGGGAGCTGTTTTTT.

The V gene is TRBV19, the J gene TRBJ1-2; 7 nucleotides agree with TRBD1. Germline assignment: CDR1 LNHDA and CDR2 SQIVND (reference sequence). The CDR3 length is 15 residues. Trimming took 4 bases from V and 3 from J; bases not matched to a gene: 8. CDR3 sequence: CASSTTGIVDYGYTF. The DNA of the CDR3 is TGTGCCAGTAGTACGACAGGGATCGTCGACTATGGCTACACCTTC.

The DNA for the CDR3 is TGTGCCAGCAGTCCCTCGTTGGCAGTCTATGGCTACACCTTC. Translating it yields CASSPSLAVYGYTF. This chain uses TRBV27 with TRBJ1-2; D remains ambiguous. CDR3 length equals 14 residues. The ends were cut back, 5 bases at V and 4 bases at J, with 14 bases in the middle. Germline V gives CDR1 MNHEY, CDR2 SMNVEV (reference sequence).

The gene calls are TRBV4-1 and TRBJ2-7; D uncertain. Germline CDR1 is MGHRA and CDR2 is YSYEKL. CDR3 size: 15 residues. The V gene lost 2 bases and the J gene lost 0 bases, with 11 bases spanning the gap. DNA of the CDR3: TGCGCCAGCAGCCAACGCCTGGGGTTCTCCTACGAGCAGTACTTC. It translates to CASSQRLGFSYEQYF.

This chain joins TRBV6-6 and TRBJ2-1; TRBD2 aligns across 11 bases. V lost 5 bases to trimming and J lost 9 bases; unmatched junction nucleotides: 12. The CDR3 has 16 amino acids. From germline, CDR1 is MNHNY and CDR2 SVGAGI (reference sequence). CDR3 coding DNA: TGTGCCAGCAGTCCTCATAGCGGGAGGGCCGTGGGTGAGCAGTTCTTC. It is translated as CASSPHSGRAVGEQFF.

V and J are TRBV5-1 and TRBJ2-2; 13 bases line up with TRBD2. V trimming: 3 bases; J trimming: 5 bases; junction bases outside the gene matches: 1. CDR1 and CDR2 (germline): SGHRS, YFSETQ. The CDR3 extends over 15 amino acids. The CDR3 bases are TGCGCCAGCAGCTCGGGACTAGCGGGGACCGGGGAGCTGTTTTTT. Translated: CASSSGLAGTGELFF.

The rearrangement uses TRBV7-2 and TRBJ1-4; 10 positions match TRBD1. The CDR3 totals 18 residues. V was clipped by 4 bases and J by 0 bases; unmatched bases: 8. Germline-derived CDR1 and CDR2 are SGHTA and FQGNSA. The CDR3 loop reads CASSSPPGQGSTNEKLFF. The CDR3 DNA reads as TGTGCCAGCAGCTCGCCCCCGGGACAGGGGTCAACTAATGAAAAACTGTTTTTT. The entire variable domain, with the rest obtained from reference TRBV7-2 and TRBJ1-4, is as follows: GAGVSQSPSNKVTEKGKDVELRCDPISGHTALYWYRQSLGQGLEFLIYFQGNSAPDKSGLPSDRFSAERTGGSVSTLTIQRTQQEDSAVYLCASSSPPGQGSTNEKLFFGSGTQLSVL.

The rearrangement links TRBV15 to TRBJ2-7; perhaps TRBD1 as D (5 bases). CDR1 is LNHNV and CDR2 is YYDKDF in the germline V gene (reference sequence). V lost 5 bases, J lost 4 bases, and 15 bases lay in between. The CDR3 length is 14 residues. The CDR3: CATSFLTGDYEQYF. CDR3 sequence (DNA): TGTGCCACCAGCTTTCTCACAGGCGATTACGAGCAGTACTTC.

As regards this clone: The sample holds other DNA sequences that translate to the same CDR3. The chain has TRBV6-1 and TRBJ1-6; D call uncertain. Germline V gene lookup returns CDR1 MNHNS and CDR2 SASEGT. The V and J ends lost 2 bases and 7 bases respectively, with 9 bases between them. The CDR3 contains 14 residues. The CDR3 spells CASSESRGNSPLHF. Here the CDR3 DNA reads TGTGCCAGCAGTGAAAGCCGGGGAAATTCACCCCTCCACTTT.

This clone appeared once. The chain uses TRBV30 and TRBJ2-1; possible D gene TRBD2, 6 bases. The V gene's germline CDR1 is GTSNPN and CDR2 SVGIG (reference sequence). This CDR3 region has 18 residues. V gave up 2 bases and J gave up 3 bases, with 23 bases separating them. The DNA for the CDR3 is TGTGCCTGGAGTCGGGTCGAGCAGGGCGGGATTATCTACAATGAGCAGTTCTTC. This gives the protein CAWSRVEQGGIIYNEQFF.

DNA of the CDR3: TGTGCCAGCAGTGGAAATTACAACACTGAAGCTTTCTTT. Residues: CASSGNYNTEAFF. The chain couples TRBV2 to TRBJ1-1; no clear D. The germline V gene has CDR1 SNHLY and CDR2 FYNNEI. The ends were cut back, 4 bases at V and 2 bases at J, with 8 bases in the middle. The CDR3 is 13 amino acids.

This chain links TRBV19 with TRBJ2-1; D unclear. With 4 bases removed from V and 4 bases from J, the gap between germline ends came to 2 bases. Germline values: CDR1 LNHDA, CDR2 SQIVND (reference sequence). The CDR3 length is 11 residues. The CDR3 protein is CASSNYNEQFF. The CDR3, as DNA: TGTGCCAGTAGTAATTACAATGAGCAGTTCTTC.

This sequence joins TRBV29-1 and TRBJ2-1; 7 nucleotides match TRBD2. CDR3 length: 13 residues. Germline V gene sequence: CDR1 SQVTM, CDR2 ANQGSEA. V was pared by 5 bases and J by 8 bases, with 9 bases of the junction left unmatched. The CDR3 DNA follows: TGCAGCGTTCACCAATGGGGGAGGGATGAGCAGTTCTTC. This sequence encodes CSVHQWGRDEQFF.

J is TRBJ2-1 and V is TRBV6-1; D perhaps matches TRBD2 (5 bases). V lost 7 bases and J 0 bases, leaving 10 bases between the germline ends. The germline gives CDR1 MNHNS, CDR2 SASEGT. The CDR3 length is 14 residues. The DNA of the CDR3 is TGTGCCAGCAACACGGGGAGCTCCTACAATGAGCAGTTCTTC. Its translation is CASNTGSSYNEQFF.

This clone was counted a few times. This chain joins TRBV27 and TRBJ1-2, with 8 nucleotides matching TRBD1. The CDR3 is 14 amino acids. The V segment lost 6 bases and the J segment 10 bases; nucleotides outside the gene matches: 13. Looked up from germline, CDR1 is MNHEY and CDR2 is SMNVEV (reference sequence). The CDR3 loop reads CASRKTGEPSNYTF. CDR3 sequence (DNA): TGTGCCAGCAGGAAGACAGGGGAACCTTCTAACTACACCTTC.

The chain couples TRBV6-6 to TRBJ1-2; 9 nucleotides align to TRBD1. Germline V gene lookup returns CDR1 MNHNY and CDR2 SVGAGI (reference sequence). J gave up 7 bases and V 2 bases, and 5 bases lay outside the gene matches. The CDR3 sequence is 14 residues long. The CDR3 loop reads CASSYRTGVSGYTF. CDR3 DNA sequence: TGTGCCAGCAGTTACCGGACAGGGGTCTCTGGCTACACCTTC.

This sequence joins TRBV30 and TRBJ2-1, with TRBD1 matching 12 bases. Trimming at V came to 3 bases and at J to 5 bases, leaving 8 bases not matched to a gene. This CDR3 is built from 16 residues. CDR1 is GTSNPN, CDR2 SVGIG, per germline (reference sequence). CDR3 sequence: CAWSGTGGGINNEQFF. The CDR3, as DNA: TGTGCCTGGAGCGGGACAGGGGGCGGAATAAACAATGAGCAGTTCTTC.

The genes are TRBV28 and TRBJ1-6, with D possibly being TRBD1 (6 bases). The CDR3 consists of 13 residues. The germline gives CDR1 MDHEN, CDR2 SYDVKM. The V gene lost 11 bases and the J gene lost 9 bases, with 17 bases spanning the gap. The CDR3 protein is CAAWGQEGSPLHF. CDR3 bases: TGTGCCGCCTGGGGGCAGGAGGGTTCACCCCTCCACTTT.

The chain is built from TRBV30 and TRBJ1-3; a possible D gene is TRBD1 (5 bases). V was cut by 2 bases and J by 3 bases, with 11 bases left in between. Looked up from germline, CDR1 is GTSNPN and CDR2 is SVGIG (reference sequence). CDR3 length: 14 residues. The CDR3, as DNA: TGTGCCTGGAGTCCTGGGGCGCGTGGAAACACCATATATTTT. Translation: CAWSPGARGNTIYF.

As concerns this clone: A junction boundary mismatches the germline segment, possibly from a read error. V usage is TRBV6-6 and J usage is TRBJ2-7; D uncertain. In germline, CDR1 is MNHNY, CDR2 SVGAGI (reference sequence). The CDR3 consists of 14 residues. CDR3 in DNA: TGTGCCGGCAGTTACGGTAACGGATTCTACGAGCAGTACTTC. Translating it yields CAGSYGNGFYEQYF.